These 3 T cell receptor beta chains were all obtained from the same sample, sequenced in a study of siplizumab effects on memory and regulatory T cells (dated by TCRdb to between 2018 and 2021). Library generation was performed with the immunoSEQ multiplex PCR assay. Here the immuneACCESS table is served through TCRdb, limited to in-frame sequences with V and J called. Missing clones are a known gap in these copies; in checked studies unresolved V genes cover under half, and the rest lacks a known reason. In this sample the table shows some 100,000 clones, roughly 93% of which occur a single time. 5.5% to 7.5% of the sample is taken by the ten largest. The specimen was CD8+ T cells sorted from blood. The receptors were gathered from a human donor in good health.

The gene calls are TRBV6-5 and TRBJ2-2; D not resolved. This CDR3 has 12 amino acids. Trimming left V 6 bases short and J 1 base short, with 3 bases between. Germline V CDR1 and CDR2: MNHEY, SVGAGI. DNA for the CDR3: TGTGCCAGCAGCGAGAACACCGGGGAGCTGTTTTTT. Protein product: CASSENTGELFF.

The chain joins TRBV27 to TRBJ1-4; possibly TRBD1 for D (6 bases). The germline V and J ends were trimmed by 6 bases and 6 bases, with 14 bases remaining between them. Germline V CDR1 and CDR2: MNHEY, SMNVEV (reference sequence). The CDR3 sequence is 14 residues long. The CDR3 protein is CASRSGTHHEKLFF. The CDR3 coding sequence is TGTGCCAGCAGGTCCGGGACACACCATGAAAAACTGTTTTTT.

This chain links TRBV6-1 with TRBJ2-7; D unclear. Germline-derived CDR1 and CDR2 are MNHNS and SASEGT. The CDR3 length is 15 residues. Trimming removed 2 bases from V and 2 bases from J, with 13 bases in between. CDR3 nucleotides: TGTGCCAGCAGTGAATTGGTAAACAGCCCCTACGAGCAGTACTTC. It specifies CASSELVNSPYEQYF.